This is a list of T cell receptor beta chains from one sample in a study of blood T cells in healthy people across ages. TCRdb passed the 5' RACE reads through MiXCR, listing each CDR3 protein once. The sample includes 850,000 to 1,000,000 distinct CDR3 sequences, about 44% of them seen just once. Source material: blood. These receptors originate from a man aged 30 to 45 in good health. The CDR3 runs from the conserved cysteine through the conserved F or W. Fields, in order: J gene, D gene, clone size, V gene, CDR3 protein, CDR3 DNA. The D gene is left open where the match is weak. Not every row has a clone size; where given, it reads once, few, many or a size class.

j_gene: TRBJ2-5
d_gene: .
abundance: .
v_gene: TRBV25-1
CDR3aa: CARPLAGAVVAETQYF
CDR3nt: TGTGCCAGACCCTTGGCGGGGGCGGTAGTTGCAGAGACCCAGTACTTC

j_gene: TRBJ1-2
d_gene: TRBD1
abundance: few
v_gene: TRBV12-3/TRBV12-4
CDR3aa: CASGATGGYGYTF
CDR3nt: TGTGCCAGCGGAGCGACAGGGGGCTATGGCTACACCTTC

j_gene: TRBJ1-5
d_gene: TRBD1
abundance: few
v_gene: TRBV7-9
CDR3aa: CASSAVAGGINQPQHF
CDR3nt: TGTGCCAGCAGCGCGGTGGCAGGGGGGATCAATCAGCCCCAGCATTTT

j_gene: TRBJ1-2
d_gene: .
abundance: few
v_gene: TRBV29-1
CDR3aa: CSVEASNNYGYTF
CDR3nt: TGCAGCGTTGAGGCTTCCAATAACTATGGCTACACCTTC

j_gene: TRBJ1-3
d_gene: .
abundance: .
v_gene: TRBV6-5
CDR3aa: CASRSGASSGNTIYF
CDR3nt: TGTGCCAGCAGATCTGGGGCCAGCTCTGGAAACACCATATATTTT

j_gene: TRBJ2-5
d_gene: .
abundance: .
v_gene: TRBV7-2
CDR3aa: CASSSTPHRRETQYF
CDR3nt: TGTGCCAGCAGCTCAACCCCACACCGCCGAGAGACCCAGTACTTC

j_gene: TRBJ2-3
d_gene: TRBD2
abundance: few
v_gene: TRBV6-6
CDR3aa: CASRTRSGAITDTQYF
CDR3nt: TGTGCCAGCAGAACCAGGAGCGGGGCGATCACAGATACGCAGTATTTT

j_gene: TRBJ2-1
d_gene: .
abundance: few
v_gene: TRBV6-5
CDR3aa: CASSYSRQEQFF
CDR3nt: TGTGCCAGCAGTTACTCGAGGCAGGAGCAGTTCTTC

j_gene: TRBJ1-1
d_gene: .
abundance: .
v_gene: TRBV5-1
CDR3aa: CASRQSRGNTEAFF
CDR3nt: TGCGCCAGCAGGCAGAGCAGGGGGAACACTGAAGCTTTCTTT

j_gene: TRBJ2-5
d_gene: .
abundance: few
v_gene: TRBV20-1
CDR3aa: CSAIAEQRTLQETQYF
CDR3nt: TGCAGTGCTATAGCAGAGCAAAGGACTCTTCAAGAGACCCAGTACTTC

j_gene: TRBJ2-1
d_gene: .
abundance: .
v_gene: TRBV9
CDR3aa: CASSVELAGLNEQFF
CDR3nt: TGTGCCAGCAGCGTAGAGTTGGCGGGTCTTAATGAGCAGTTCTTC

j_gene: TRBJ2-1
d_gene: .
abundance: .
v_gene: TRBV7-3
CDR3aa: CASSFGHGRHEQFF
CDR3nt: TGTGCCAGCAGCTTCGGGCACGGAAGACATGAGCAGTTCTTC

j_gene: TRBJ2-7
d_gene: .
abundance: .
v_gene: TRBV6-2/TRBV6-3
CDR3aa: CASQSPKTGNYEQYF
CDR3nt: TGTGCCAGCCAATCCCCTAAAACCGGGAACTACGAGCAGTACTTC

j_gene: TRBJ1-6
d_gene: .
abundance: .
v_gene: TRBV11-2
CDR3aa: CTRSFSPLHF
CDR3nt: TGTACCAGATCTTTCTCACCCCTCCACTTT

j_gene: TRBJ1-2
d_gene: .
abundance: .
v_gene: TRBV4-3
CDR3aa: CASSQEISAHGYTF
CDR3nt: TGCGCCAGCAGCCAAGAGATTTCGGCTCATGGCTACACCTTC

j_gene: TRBJ1-2
d_gene: TRBD1
abundance: .
v_gene: TRBV27
CDR3aa: CASRGQGLANYGYTF
CDR3nt: TGTGCCAGCAGGGGACAGGGCTTAGCTAACTATGGCTACACCTTC

j_gene: TRBJ1-5
d_gene: .
abundance: .
v_gene: TRBV6-5
CDR3aa: CASNEGGSNQPQHF
CDR3nt: TGTGCCAGCAATGAGGGTGGGAGCAATCAGCCCCAGCATTTT

j_gene: TRBJ2-2
d_gene: TRBD2
abundance: .
v_gene: TRBV11-2
CDR3aa: CASSLRASGGPGELFF
CDR3nt: TGTGCCAGCAGCTTAAGGGCTAGCGGGGGTCCCGGGGAGCTGTTTTTT

j_gene: TRBJ2-3
d_gene: TRBD1
abundance: .
v_gene: TRBV5-1
CDR3aa: CASSFQQGDGTDTQYF
CDR3nt: TGCGCCAGCAGCTTCCAACAGGGGGATGGCACAGATACGCAGTATTTT

j_gene: TRBJ2-3
d_gene: TRBD2
abundance: few
v_gene: TRBV29-1
CDR3aa: CSGQGVGLAAADTQYF
CDR3nt: TGCAGCGGGCAGGGGGTGGGACTAGCCGCCGCAGATACGCAGTATTTT

j_gene: TRBJ2-3
d_gene: .
abundance: .
v_gene: TRBV6-1
CDR3aa: CTSSEVRLRETQYF
CDR3nt: TGTACCAGCAGTGAAGTCCGACTTCGGGAGACGCAGTATTTT

j_gene: TRBJ1-5
d_gene: .
abundance: once
v_gene: TRBV4-1
CDR3aa: CASSQDRQGYQPQHF
CDR3nt: TGCGCCAGCAGCCAAGATCGTCAGGGCTATCAGCCCCAGCATTTT

j_gene: TRBJ1-2
d_gene: .
abundance: once
v_gene: TRBV4-1
CDR3aa: CTSSQAWDGTNHGYTF
CDR3nt: TGCACCAGCAGCCAAGCCTGGGACGGGACAAACCATGGCTACACCTTC

j_gene: TRBJ1-1
d_gene: .
abundance: .
v_gene: TRBV29-1
CDR3aa: CSGEGLGAEAFF
CDR3nt: TGCAGCGGGGAGGGGTTAGGCGCTGAAGCTTTCTTT

j_gene: TRBJ1-2
d_gene: TRBD1
abundance: .
v_gene: TRBV6-2/TRBV6-3
CDR3aa: CASSLRSSAGTAYGYTF
CDR3nt: TGTGCCAGCAGTCTTCGGTCTTCGGCGGGGACAGCCTATGGCTACACCTTC

j_gene: TRBJ2-4
d_gene: .
abundance: .
v_gene: TRBV27
CDR3aa: CASSGPSRWQYF
CDR3nt: TGTGCCAGCAGTGGCCCCAGCCGTTGGCAGTACTTC

j_gene: TRBJ2-7
d_gene: TRBD1
abundance: .
v_gene: TRBV4-1
CDR3aa: CASSQDLGQGEDLSLSSYEQYF
CDR3nt: TGCGCCAGCAGCCAAGATTTGGGACAGGGGGAAGACCTCTCCCTTAGCTCCTACGAGCAGTACTTC

j_gene: TRBJ2-5
d_gene: TRBD2
abundance: .
v_gene: TRBV4-2
CDR3aa: CASSPRPLAGETQYF
CDR3nt: TGTGCCAGCAGCCCCAGGCCACTAGCGGGAGAGACCCAGTACTTC

j_gene: TRBJ2-1
d_gene: .
abundance: .
v_gene: TRBV7-2
CDR3aa: CASSLERRGSSYNGQFF
CDR3nt: TGTGCCAGCAGCTTAGAACGGCGGGGAAGCTCCTACAATGGGCAGTTCTTC

j_gene: TRBJ2-1
d_gene: TRBD2
abundance: .
v_gene: TRBV12-3/TRBV12-4
CDR3aa: CASSPSGLGHNEQFF
CDR3nt: TGTGCCAGCAGTCCCTCGGGACTAGGCCACAATGAGCAGTTCTTC

j_gene: TRBJ1-2
d_gene: .
abundance: .
v_gene: TRBV25-1
CDR3aa: CASSPVVSRAGYTF
CDR3nt: TGTGCCAGCAGCCCGGTGGTATCGAGGGCTGGCTACACCTTC

j_gene: TRBJ1-5
d_gene: TRBD1
abundance: few
v_gene: TRBV6-6
CDR3aa: CASSPPGGHQPQHF
CDR3nt: TGTGCCAGCAGTCCCCCAGGGGGCCATCAGCCCCAGCATTTT

j_gene: TRBJ1-5
d_gene: .
abundance: few
v_gene: TRBV10-3
CDR3aa: CAISEGRGQPQHF
CDR3nt: TGTGCCATCAGTGAGGGTAGAGGTCAGCCCCAGCATTTT

j_gene: TRBJ1-2
d_gene: TRBD1
abundance: few
v_gene: TRBV4-2
CDR3aa: CASSSRDRYNYGYTF
CDR3nt: TGTGCCAGCAGCTCCCGGGACAGGTACAACTATGGCTACACCTTC

j_gene: TRBJ1-5
d_gene: TRBD1
abundance: .
v_gene: TRBV9
CDR3aa: CASSVGTGREPQHF
CDR3nt: TGTGCCAGCAGCGTAGGGACAGGGAGGGAGCCCCAGCATTTT

j_gene: TRBJ2-7
d_gene: TRBD1
abundance: .
v_gene: TRBV6-5
CDR3aa: CASSRQGSSYNEQYF
CDR3nt: TGTGCCAGCAGCCGACAGGGGAGCTCCTACAATGAGCAGTACTTC

j_gene: TRBJ2-2
d_gene: .
abundance: .
v_gene: TRBV20-1
CDR3aa: CSARDGELINTGELFF
CDR3nt: TGCAGTGCTAGAGATGGTGAACTGATAAACACCGGGGAGCTGTTTTTT